These 7 T cell receptor beta chains were all obtained from the same sample, sequenced in a study of cytomegalovirus exposure and HLA in healthy donors. PCR involved 60 Vbeta and 13 Jbeta primers. Libraries were prepared by immunoSEQ multiplex PCR; TCRdb keeps only in-frame clonotypes and omits some of them. The table has roughly 100,000 clones, around 70% seen once; the top ten hold roughly 1.3%. The sequencing input was PBMCs. Receptors originate from a man aged 35 to 55 in good health and CMV-seronegative.

The rearrangement joins TRBV5-1 to TRBJ1-6, with 7 bases fitting TRBD1. V dropped 4 bases and J dropped 7; count of bases not matched to a gene: 11. Germline V gene lookup returns CDR1 SGHRS and CDR2 YFSETQ. The CDR3 spans 16 residues. The CDR3: CASSPLGTARNSPLHF. Written as DNA, the CDR3 is TGCGCCAGCAGCCCACTCGGGACAGCCCGAAATTCACCCCTCCACTTT. Using reference TRBV5-1 and TRBJ1-6 for the parts outside the CDR3, the full variable domain is KAGVTQTPRYLIKTRGQQVTLSCSPISGHRSVSWYQQTPGQGLQFLFEYFSETQRNKGNFPGRFSGRQFSNSRSEMNVSTLELGDSALYLCASSPLGTARNSPLHFGNGTRLTVT.

The chain recombines TRBV5-1 with TRBJ2-5, with 9 bases fitting TRBD1. The DNA end lines up better with TRBJ2-7; the J call may be wrong. Germline V gene data show CDR1 as SGHRS and CDR2 as YFSETQ. This CDR3 contains 15 residues. CDR3 bases: TGCGCCAGCAGCTGGGGGACAGGGCCCTCCTACGAGCAGTACTTC. Translated: CASSWGTGPSYEQYF.

The V and J genes are TRBV7-2 and TRBJ1-2; D gene uncertain. The CDR3 totals 13 residues. Germline V CDR1 and CDR2: SGHTA, FQGNSA. The V end lost 5 bases, the J end lost 6 bases, and 13 bases lay between the germline ends. Here the CDR3 DNA reads TGTGCCAGCAGCCTGGGGAGGGTGGATGGCTACACCTTC. Its translation: CASSLGRVDGYTF.

The rearrangement links TRBV7-3 to TRBJ2-1; maybe TRBD2 (6 bases). CDR1 is SGHTA, CDR2 FQGTGA, per germline. V was shortened by 5 bases and J by 8 bases, with 19 bases between the two germline ends. The CDR3 runs to 15 residues. The CDR3 nucleotides read TGTGCCAGCAGCCGGGGGACTGGAGGCTATGATGAGCAGTTCTTC. Translated: CASSRGTGGYDEQFF.

The CDR3 reads CASSLTSGGQGNTIYF. Here the CDR3 DNA reads TGTGCCAGCAGCTTAACGTCCGGCGGACAGGGAAACACCATATATTTT. The chain recombines TRBV7-9 with TRBJ1-3; TRBD1 is a possible D gene (6 bases). The CDR3 loop spans 16 amino acids. Germline lookup yields CDR1 SEHNR and CDR2 FQNEAQ (reference sequence). The V end lost 2 bases, the J end lost 4 bases, and 15 bases lay between the germline ends.

This chain uses TRBV7-2 with TRBJ2-5, with 10 bases matching TRBD2. This CDR3 spans 17 amino acids. V lost 4 bases, J lost 5 bases, and 13 bases stayed unmatched. Germline lookup yields CDR1 SGHTA and CDR2 FQGNSA. CDR3 nucleotides: TGTGCCAGCAGCTCCCGGGGAGCGGGAGGGCGTGTGGAGACCCAGTACTTC. Translation gives CASSSRGAGGRVETQYF.

The chain carries TRBV18 and TRBJ2-5; maybe TRBD1 (6 bases). In germline, CDR1 is KGHSH, CDR2 LQKENI. The V and J ends lost 4 bases and 2 bases respectively, with 8 bases between them. The CDR3 consists of 13 residues. The CDR3 loop reads CASSQGQQETQYF. CDR3 DNA sequence: TGTGCCAGCTCACAAGGACAGCAAGAGACCCAGTACTTC.